Listed below are T cell receptor beta chains from one sample, sequenced in a study of tumor and adjacent non-tumor tissue in lung cancer. TCRdb re-called the multiplex PCR reads with MiXCR, one entry per CDR3 protein. This table holds about 110,000 distinct CDR3 sequences, around 75% found once. Sequences were obtained from lung tumor tissue. The origin of the receptors is a woman aged 55-69 years with non-small cell lung cancer. CDR3s include the opening cysteine and the closing phenylalanine or tryptophan. A D gene is named only where the DNA matches it firmly. Clone size is not always given. Where it is, it says once, few, many or a class for expanded clones.

v_gene	j_gene	d_gene	abundance	CDR3aa	CDR3nt
TRBV11-2	TRBJ2-3	-	-	CASSIRDRTDTQYF	TGTGCCAGCAGCATAAGGGACCGCACAGATACGCAGTATTTT
TRBV6-2/TRBV6-3	TRBJ1-1	-	-	CASVYGGVNTEAFF	TGTGCCAGCGTTTACGGTGGGGTGAACACTGAAGCTTTCTTT
TRBV12-3/TRBV12-4	TRBJ1-2	TRBD1	many	CASNPGQLYGYTF	TGTGCCAGCAACCCGGGACAGCTCTATGGCTACACCTTC
TRBV27	TRBJ1-2	-	-	CASESGNYSYTF	TGTGCCAGCGAATCCGGTAACTATAGCTACACCTTC
TRBV14	TRBJ2-3	-	-	CASSREVIDTQYF	TGTGCCAGCAGCCGAGAGGTCATAGATACGCAGTATTTT
TRBV11-2	TRBJ2-3	TRBD2	once	CVSSSGGVPGLDTQYF	TGTGTCAGCAGCTCGGGGGGGGTTCCGGGACTCGATACGCAGTATTTT
TRBV20-1	TRBJ2-1	-	once	CSDSTQKPTYNEKFF	TGCAGTGATAGTACTCAAAAGCCCACCTACAATGAGAAGTTCTTC
TRBV6-2/TRBV6-3	TRBJ2-1	-	few	CASSPLRRRGSYNEQFF	TGTGCCAGCAGCCCTTTAAGGCGTCGAGGCTCCTACAATGAGCAGTTCTTC
TRBV4-3	TRBJ2-1	-	-	CTSSQEASRSSYNEQFF	TGCACCAGCAGCCAAGAGGCTAGCAGAAGCTCCTACAATGAGCAGTTCTTC
TRBV4-2	TRBJ2-2	TRBD1	-	CASSQDGQGGARELFF	TGTGCCAGCAGCCAGGATGGACAGGGGGGGGCCCGGGAGCTGTTTTTT
TRBV6-6	TRBJ1-2	TRBD1	once	CASSVPTPGTEDYTF	TGTGCCAGCTCAGTCCCCACCCCCGGGACAGAGGACTACACCTTC
TRBV5-6	TRBJ2-7	TRBD1	-	CTSSRDRGPYEQYF	TGTACCAGCAGCAGGGACAGGGGACCCTACGAGCAGTACTTC
TRBV29-1	TRBJ2-4	-	few	CSVTRELNIQYF	TGCAGCGTTACCAGGGAGTTAAACATTCAGTACTTC
TRBV10-3	TRBJ2-5	-	many	CAISGGHGETQYF	TGTGCCATCAGTGGGGGGCATGGGGAGACCCAGTACTTC
TRBV20-1	TRBJ1-5	TRBD1	-	CGARVTGQGAQPQHF	TGCGGTGCTAGAGTTACGGGACAGGGGGCTCAGCCCCAGCATTTT
TRBV6-1	TRBJ2-3	-	-	CASSASLRDTQYF	TGTGCCAGCAGTGCATCGCTGCGGGATACTCAGTATTTT
TRBV20-1	TRBJ2-7	TRBD1	once	CNDREGADDTYEQYF	TGCAATGATAGAGAGGGGGCAGATGATACCTACGAGCAGTACTTC
TRBV4-2	TRBJ2-5	-	-	CASSQVVAQETQYF	TGTGCCAGCAGCCAAGTAGTGGCCCAAGAGACCCAGTACTTC
TRBV11-3	TRBJ2-1	-	-	CASSLGPVALSYNEQIF	TGTGCCAGCAGTTTAGGCCCAGTAGCACTATCCTACAATGAGCAGATCTTC
TRBV11-3	TRBJ2-3	TRBD2	-	CASRNNAGGTDTQYF	TGTGCCAGCAGGAATAACGCGGGGGGCACAGATACGCAGTATTTT
TRBV5-5	TRBJ2-4	-	-	CASSFGQVVAKNIQYF	TGTGCCAGCAGCTTTGGGCAGGTTGTAGCCAAAAACATTCAGTACTTC
TRBV28	TRBJ2-2	TRBD2	-	CASTLAGVKGGDLFF	TGTGCCAGCACGCTAGCGGGAGTGAAGGGCGGGGATCTGTTTTTT
TRBV11-2	TRBJ1-2	-	-	CVSSVDRGYYDYTF	TGTGTCAGCAGCGTGGATAGGGGCTACTATGACTACACCTTC